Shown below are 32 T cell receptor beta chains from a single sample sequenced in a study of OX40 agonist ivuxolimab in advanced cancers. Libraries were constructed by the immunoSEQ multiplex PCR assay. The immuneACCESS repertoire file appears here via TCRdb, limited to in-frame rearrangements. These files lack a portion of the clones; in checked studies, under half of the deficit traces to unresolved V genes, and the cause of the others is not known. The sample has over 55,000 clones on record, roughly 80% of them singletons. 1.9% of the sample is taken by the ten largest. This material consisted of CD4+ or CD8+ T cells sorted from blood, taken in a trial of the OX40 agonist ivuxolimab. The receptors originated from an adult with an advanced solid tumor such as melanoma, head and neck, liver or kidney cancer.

The CDR3 spells CASSLNTLTETQYF. CDR3 DNA sequence: TGTGCCAGCAGCTTAAATACCCTAACGGAGACCCAGTACTTC. This chain connects TRBV7-3 to TRBJ2-5; no clear D. V was trimmed by 1 base and J by 5 bases, leaving 11 bases between them. CDR3 length equals 14 residues. The germline gives CDR1 SGHTA, CDR2 FQGTGA.

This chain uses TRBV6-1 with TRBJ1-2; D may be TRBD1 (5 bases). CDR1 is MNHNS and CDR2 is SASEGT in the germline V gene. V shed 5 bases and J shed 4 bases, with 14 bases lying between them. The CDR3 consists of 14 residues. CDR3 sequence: CASSPRGRSYGYTF. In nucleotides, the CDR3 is TGTGCCAGCAGTCCACGGGGACGTTCCTATGGCTACACCTTC.

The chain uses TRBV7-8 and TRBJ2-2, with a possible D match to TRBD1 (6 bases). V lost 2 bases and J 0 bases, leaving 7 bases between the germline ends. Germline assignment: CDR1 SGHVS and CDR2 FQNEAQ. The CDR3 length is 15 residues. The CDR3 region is CASSLWTANTGELFF. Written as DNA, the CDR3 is TGTGCCAGCAGCTTATGGACAGCGAACACCGGGGAGCTGTTTTTT.

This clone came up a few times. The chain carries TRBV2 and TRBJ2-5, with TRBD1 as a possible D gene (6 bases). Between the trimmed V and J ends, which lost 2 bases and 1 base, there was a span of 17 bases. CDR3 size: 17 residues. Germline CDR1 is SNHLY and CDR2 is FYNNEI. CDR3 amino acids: CASSELVMRQVQETQYF. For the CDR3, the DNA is TGTGCCAGCAGTGAATTGGTGATGCGACAGGTCCAAGAGACCCAGTACTTC. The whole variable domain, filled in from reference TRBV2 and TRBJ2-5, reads EPEVTQTPSHQVTQMGQEVILRCVPISNHLYFYWYRQILGQKVEFLVSFYNNEISEKSEIFDDQFSVERPDGSNFTLKIRSTKLEDSAMYFCASSELVMRQVQETQYFGPGTRLLVL.

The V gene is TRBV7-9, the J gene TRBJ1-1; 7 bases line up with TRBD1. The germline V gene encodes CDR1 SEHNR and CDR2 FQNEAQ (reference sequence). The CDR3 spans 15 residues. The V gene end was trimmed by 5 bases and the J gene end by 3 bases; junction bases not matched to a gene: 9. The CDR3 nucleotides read TGTGCCAGCAGCATCGACAGGGTTGCGTACACTGAAGCTTTCTTT. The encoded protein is CASSIDRVAYTEAFF.

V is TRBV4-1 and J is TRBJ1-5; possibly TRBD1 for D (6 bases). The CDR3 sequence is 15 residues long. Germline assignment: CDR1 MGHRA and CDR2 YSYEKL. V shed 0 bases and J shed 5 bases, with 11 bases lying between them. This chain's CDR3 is CASSQDWGAHQPQHF. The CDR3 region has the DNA TGCGCCAGCAGCCAAGATTGGGGGGCACATCAGCCCCAGCATTTT.

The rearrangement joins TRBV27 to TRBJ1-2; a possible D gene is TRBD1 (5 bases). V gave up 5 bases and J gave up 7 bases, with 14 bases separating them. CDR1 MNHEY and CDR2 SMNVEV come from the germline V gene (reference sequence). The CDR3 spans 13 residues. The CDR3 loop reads CASSEALQGGYTF. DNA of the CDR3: TGTGCCAGCAGTGAGGCCCTCCAGGGTGGCTACACCTTC.

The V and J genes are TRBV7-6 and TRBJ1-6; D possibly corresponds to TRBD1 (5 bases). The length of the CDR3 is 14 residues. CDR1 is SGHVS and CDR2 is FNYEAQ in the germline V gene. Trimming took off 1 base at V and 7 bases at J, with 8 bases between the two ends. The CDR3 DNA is TGTGCCAGCAGCTTAGGACAGACGAATTCACCCCTCCACTTT. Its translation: CASSLGQTNSPLHF.

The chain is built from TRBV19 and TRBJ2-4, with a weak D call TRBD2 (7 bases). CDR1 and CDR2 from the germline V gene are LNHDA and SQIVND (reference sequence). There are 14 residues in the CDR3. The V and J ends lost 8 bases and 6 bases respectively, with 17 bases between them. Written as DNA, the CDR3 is TGTGCCAGTCAAAGGGGGGGATTGGGAAACATTCAGTACTTC. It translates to CASQRGGLGNIQYF.

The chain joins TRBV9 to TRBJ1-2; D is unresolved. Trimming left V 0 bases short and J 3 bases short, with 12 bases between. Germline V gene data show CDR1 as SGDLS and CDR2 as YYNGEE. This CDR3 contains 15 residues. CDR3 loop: CASSVEAGIYYGYTF. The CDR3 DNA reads TGTGCCAGCAGCGTAGAGGCGGGGATATACTATGGCTACACCTTC.

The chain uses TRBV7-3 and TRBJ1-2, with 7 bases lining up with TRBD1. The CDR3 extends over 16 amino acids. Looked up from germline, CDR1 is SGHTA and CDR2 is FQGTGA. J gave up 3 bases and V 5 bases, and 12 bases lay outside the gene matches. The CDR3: CASSALQGPVDYGYTF. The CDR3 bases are TGTGCCAGCAGCGCATTACAGGGGCCAGTCGACTATGGCTACACCTTC.

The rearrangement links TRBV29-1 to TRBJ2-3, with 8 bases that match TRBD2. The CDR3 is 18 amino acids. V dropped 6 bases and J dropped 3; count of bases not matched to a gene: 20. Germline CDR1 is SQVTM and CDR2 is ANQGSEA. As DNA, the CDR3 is TGCAGCGTCGCGTTTGGGGGGACTAGTAATTCTGTAACAGATACGCAGTATTTT. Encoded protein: CSVAFGGTSNSVTDTQYF.

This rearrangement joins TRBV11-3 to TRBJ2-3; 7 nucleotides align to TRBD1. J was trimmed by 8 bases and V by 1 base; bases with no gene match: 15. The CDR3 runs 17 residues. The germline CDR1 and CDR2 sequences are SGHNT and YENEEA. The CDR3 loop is CASSLGVGTDSRGTQYF. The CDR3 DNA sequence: TGTGCCAGCAGCTTAGGTGTTGGGACAGACTCGAGGGGTACGCAGTATTTT.

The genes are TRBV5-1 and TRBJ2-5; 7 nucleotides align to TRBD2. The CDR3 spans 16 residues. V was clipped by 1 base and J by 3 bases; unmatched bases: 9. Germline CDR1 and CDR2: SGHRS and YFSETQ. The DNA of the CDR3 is TGCGCCAGCAGCTTGTCTGCGGGAGCCGCAGAAGAGACCCAGTACTTC. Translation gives CASSLSAGAAEETQYF.

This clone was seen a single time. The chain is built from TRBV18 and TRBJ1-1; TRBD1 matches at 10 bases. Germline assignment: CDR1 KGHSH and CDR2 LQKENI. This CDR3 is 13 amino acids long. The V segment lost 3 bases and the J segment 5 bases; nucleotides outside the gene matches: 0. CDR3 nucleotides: TGTGCCAGCTCACCGGGACAGGGGACTGAAGCTTTCTTT. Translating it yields CASSPGQGTEAFF.

The CDR3 loop reads CASSQPGHQPQHF. DNA of the CDR3: TGCGCCAGCAGTCAGCCAGGGCATCAGCCCCAGCATTTT. The V gene is TRBV23-1, the J gene TRBJ1-5, with TRBD1 as a possible D gene (5 bases). TRBV23-1 is assigned to the ORF class and has an uncertain function. V lost 3 bases and J lost 5, with 8 bases in between. The CDR3 extends over 13 amino acids.

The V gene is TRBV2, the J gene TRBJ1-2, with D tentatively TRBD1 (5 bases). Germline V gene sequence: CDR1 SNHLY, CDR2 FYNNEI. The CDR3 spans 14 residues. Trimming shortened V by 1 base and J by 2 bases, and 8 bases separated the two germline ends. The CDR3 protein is CASSEDGGNYGYTF. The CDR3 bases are TGTGCCAGCAGTGAAGATGGGGGGAACTATGGCTACACCTTC.

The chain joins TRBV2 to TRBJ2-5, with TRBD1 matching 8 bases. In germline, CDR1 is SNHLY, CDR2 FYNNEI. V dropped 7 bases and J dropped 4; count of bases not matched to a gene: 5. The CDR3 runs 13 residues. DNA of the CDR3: TGTGCCAGCACCAACGGACAGGGAGAGACCCAGTACTTC. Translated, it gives CASTNGQGETQYF.

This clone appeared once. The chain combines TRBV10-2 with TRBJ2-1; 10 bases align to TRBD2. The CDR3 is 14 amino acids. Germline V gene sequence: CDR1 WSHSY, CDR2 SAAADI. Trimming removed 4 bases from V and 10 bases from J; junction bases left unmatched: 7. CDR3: CASSVLAGVYEQFF. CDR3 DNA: TGCGCCAGCAGTGTGCTAGCGGGAGTATACGAGCAGTTCTTC.

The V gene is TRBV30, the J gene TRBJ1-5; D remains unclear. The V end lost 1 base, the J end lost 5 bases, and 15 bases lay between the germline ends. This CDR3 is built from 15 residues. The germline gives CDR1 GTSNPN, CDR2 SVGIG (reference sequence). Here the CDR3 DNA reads TGTGCCTGGAGTGGGGAGGAAGGGAACTATCAGCCCCAGCATTTT. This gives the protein CAWSGEEGNYQPQHF.

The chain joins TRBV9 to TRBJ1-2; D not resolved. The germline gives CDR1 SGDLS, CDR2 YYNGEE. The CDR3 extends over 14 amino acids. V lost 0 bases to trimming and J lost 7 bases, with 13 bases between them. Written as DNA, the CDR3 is TGTGCCAGCAGCGTAGAGCGGACGCCGGGTGGCTACACCTTC. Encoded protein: CASSVERTPGGYTF. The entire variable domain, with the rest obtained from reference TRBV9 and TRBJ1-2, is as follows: DSGVTQTPKHLITATGQRVTLRCSPRSGDLSVYWYQQSLDQGLQFLIQYYNGEERAKGNILERFSAQQFPDLHSELNLSSLELGDSALYFCASSVERTPGGYTFGSGTRLTVV.

The CDR3 bases are TGTGCCAGCAGTGAAGGGACAGGCGACACCGGGGAGCTGTTTTTT. Translation: CASSEGTGDTGELFF. The chain recombines TRBV6-1 with TRBJ2-2; TRBD1 matches at 7 bases. From germline, CDR1 is MNHNS and CDR2 SASEGT. This CDR3 comprises 15 residues. The J segment lost 3 bases and the V segment lost 1 base, leaving 2 bases of the junction unmatched.

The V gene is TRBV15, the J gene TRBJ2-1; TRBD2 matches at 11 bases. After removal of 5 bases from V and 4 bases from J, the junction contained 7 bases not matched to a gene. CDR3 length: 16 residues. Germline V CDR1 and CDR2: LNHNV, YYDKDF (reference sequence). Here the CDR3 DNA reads TGTGCCACCAGCGTTCCAACTAGCGGGAGTTACAATGAGCAGTTCTTC. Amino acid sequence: CATSVPTSGSYNEQFF.

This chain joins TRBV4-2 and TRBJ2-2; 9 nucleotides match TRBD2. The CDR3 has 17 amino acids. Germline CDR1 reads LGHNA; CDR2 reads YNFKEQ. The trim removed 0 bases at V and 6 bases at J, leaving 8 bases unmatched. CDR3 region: CASSQDPGSGRSGELFF. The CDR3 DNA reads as TGTGCCAGCAGCCAAGATCCCGGAAGCGGGAGGTCCGGGGAGCTGTTTTTT.

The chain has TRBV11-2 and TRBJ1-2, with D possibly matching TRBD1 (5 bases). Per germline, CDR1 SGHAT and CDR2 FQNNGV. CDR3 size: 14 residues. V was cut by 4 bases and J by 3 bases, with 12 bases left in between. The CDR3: CASSSSGTHYGYTF. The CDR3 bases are TGTGCCAGCAGCTCTAGCGGGACGCACTATGGCTACACCTTC. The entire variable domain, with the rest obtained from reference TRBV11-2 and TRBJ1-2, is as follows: EAGVAQSPRYKIIEKRQSVAFWCNPISGHATLYWYQQILGQGPKLLIQFQNNGVVDDSQLPKDRFSAERLKGVDSTLKIQPAKLEDSAVYLCASSSSGTHYGYTFGSGTRLTVV.

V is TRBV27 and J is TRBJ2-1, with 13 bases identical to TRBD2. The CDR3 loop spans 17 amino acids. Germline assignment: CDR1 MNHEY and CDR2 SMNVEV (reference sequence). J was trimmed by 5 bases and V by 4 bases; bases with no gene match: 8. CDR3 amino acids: CASSWRPGTSGNNEQFF. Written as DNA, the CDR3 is TGTGCCAGCAGTTGGCGCCCAGGGACTAGCGGGAACAATGAGCAGTTCTTC.

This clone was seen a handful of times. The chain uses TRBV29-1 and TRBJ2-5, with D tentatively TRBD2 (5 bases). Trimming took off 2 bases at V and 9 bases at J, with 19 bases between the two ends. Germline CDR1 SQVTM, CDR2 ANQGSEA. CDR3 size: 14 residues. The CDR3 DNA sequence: TGCAGCGTTGAATTCGCCGGAGGCGAAGGGCCCCAGTACTTC. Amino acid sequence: CSVEFAGGEGPQYF.

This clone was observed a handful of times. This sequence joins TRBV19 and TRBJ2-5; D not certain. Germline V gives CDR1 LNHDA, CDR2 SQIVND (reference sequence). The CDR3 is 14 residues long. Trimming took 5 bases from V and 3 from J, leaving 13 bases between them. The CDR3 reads CASSPSGLEETQYF. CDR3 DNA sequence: TGTGCCAGTAGTCCCTCGGGTTTGGAAGAGACCCAGTACTTC.

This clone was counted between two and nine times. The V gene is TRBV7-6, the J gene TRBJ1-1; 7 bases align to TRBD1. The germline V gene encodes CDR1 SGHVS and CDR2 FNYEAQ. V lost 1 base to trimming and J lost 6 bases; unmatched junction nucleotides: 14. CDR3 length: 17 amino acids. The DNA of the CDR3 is TGTGCCAGCAGCTTAGGAGGACAGGCCTCAACCAACCCTGAAGCTTTCTTT. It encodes CASSLGGQASTNPEAFF. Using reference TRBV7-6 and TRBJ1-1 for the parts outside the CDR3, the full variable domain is GAGVSQSPRYKVTKRGQDVALRCDPISGHVSLYWYRQALGQGPEFLTYFNYEAQQDKSGLPNDRFSAERPEGSISTLTIQRTEQRDSAMYRCASSLGGQASTNPEAFFGQGTRLTVV.

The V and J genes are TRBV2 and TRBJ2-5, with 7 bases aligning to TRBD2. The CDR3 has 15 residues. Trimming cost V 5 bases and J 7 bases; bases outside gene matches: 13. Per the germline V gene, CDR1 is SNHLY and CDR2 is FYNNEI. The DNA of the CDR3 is TGTGCCAGCAGTCGGGACTACCCTGAGGGACGGACCCAGTACTTC. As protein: CASSRDYPEGRTQYF.

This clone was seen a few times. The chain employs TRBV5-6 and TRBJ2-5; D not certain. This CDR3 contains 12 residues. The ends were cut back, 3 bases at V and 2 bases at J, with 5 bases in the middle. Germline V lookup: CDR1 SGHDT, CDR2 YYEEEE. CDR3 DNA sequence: TGTGCCAGCAGCTACACGCAAGAGACCCAGTACTTC. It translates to CASSYTQETQYF.

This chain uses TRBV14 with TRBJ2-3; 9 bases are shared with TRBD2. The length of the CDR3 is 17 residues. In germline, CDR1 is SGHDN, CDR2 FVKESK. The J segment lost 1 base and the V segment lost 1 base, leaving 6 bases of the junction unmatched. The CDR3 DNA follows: TGTGCCAGCAGCCAAGTAGCGGGAGAAAAGGGCACAGATACGCAGTATTTT. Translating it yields CASSQVAGEKGTDTQYF. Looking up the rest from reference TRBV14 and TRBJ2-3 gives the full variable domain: EAGVTQFPSHSVIEKGQTVTLRCDPISGHDNLYWYRRVMGKEIKFLLHFVKESKQDESGMPNNRFLAERTGGTYSTLKVQPAELEDSGVYFCASSQVAGEKGTDTQYFGPGTRLTVL.